The next 4 T cell receptor beta chains were all read from a single sample in a study of blood T cells in healthy people across ages. Primed by a sample-barcoded 5' primer and a J-beta primer mix, a second PCR proceeded for about 6 to 11 cycles. In TCRdb, the 5' RACE reads were re-called with MiXCR into one record per CDR3 protein. The repertoire holds about 760,000 distinct CDR3 sequences, about 61% seen once, with roughly 25% in the top ten. Sequencing used blood. The receptors were sampled from a man in his forties in good health.

This chain joins TRBV4-2 and TRBJ1-1; possibly TRBD1 for D (5 bases). The germline V gene has CDR1 LGHNA and CDR2 YNFKEQ. Trimming took 8 bases from V and 4 from J, leaving 17 bases between them. There are 14 residues in the CDR3. The CDR3 bases are TGTGCCAGCGGCCTCGGGGGAGCGGGCACTGAAGCTTTCTTT. As protein: CASGLGGAGTEAFF.

The chain has TRBV30 and TRBJ2-7; maybe TRBD1 (7 bases). CDR1 is GTSNPN, CDR2 SVGIG, per germline (reference sequence). Trimming removed 2 bases at V and 5 bases at J, with 13 bases between. The length of the CDR3 is 13 residues. CDR3 amino acids: CAWSTGRGDEQYF. CDR3 DNA sequence: TGTGCCTGGAGTACGGGCAGGGGGGACGAGCAGTACTTC.

There are a few counts of this clonotype. The chain has TRBV28 and TRBJ2-3; TRBD2 aligns across 11 bases. Germline V gene sequence: CDR1 MDHEN, CDR2 SYDVKM. This CDR3 region has 17 residues. V lost 5 bases and J lost 1; bases outside the gene matches: 8. The CDR3 region is CASSPTTSGGGTDTQYF. CDR3 DNA: TGTGCCAGCAGTCCAACCACTAGCGGGGGTGGCACAGATACGCAGTATTTT.

In this sample, this clonotype turned up a few times. This chain connects TRBV20-1 to TRBJ2-3; tentative D call: TRBD2 (5 bases). V gave up 4 bases and J gave up 4 bases, with 12 bases separating them. CDR1 and CDR2 from the germline V gene are DFQATT and SNEGSKA (reference sequence). CDR3 length equals 13 residues. The CDR3 sequence is CSATRAGADTQYF. CDR3 coding DNA: TGCAGTGCTACTAGGGCGGGTGCAGATACGCAGTATTTT.